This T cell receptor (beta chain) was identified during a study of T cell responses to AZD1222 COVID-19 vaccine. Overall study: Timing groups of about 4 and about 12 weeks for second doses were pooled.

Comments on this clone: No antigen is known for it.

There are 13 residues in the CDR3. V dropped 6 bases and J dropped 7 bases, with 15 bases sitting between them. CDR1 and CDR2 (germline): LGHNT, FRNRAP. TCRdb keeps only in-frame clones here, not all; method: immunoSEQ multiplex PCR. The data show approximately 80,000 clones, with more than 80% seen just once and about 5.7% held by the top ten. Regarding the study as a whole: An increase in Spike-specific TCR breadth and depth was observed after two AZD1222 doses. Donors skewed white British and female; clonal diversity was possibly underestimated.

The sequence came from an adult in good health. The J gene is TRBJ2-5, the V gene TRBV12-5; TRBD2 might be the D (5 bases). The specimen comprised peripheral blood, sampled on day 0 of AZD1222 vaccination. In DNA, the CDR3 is TGTGCTAGTGGCTTAAATGAACTAGTGACCCAGTACTTC. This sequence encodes CASGLNELVTQYF.